Listed below are T cell receptor beta chains from one sample, sequenced in a study of shared clonotypes between healthy human individuals. The table came from immunoSEQ multiplex PCR; TCRdb's copy has only in-frame clones and leaves some out. This table holds a few million clones, approximately 93% found once. The sequenced sample was naive CD4+ T cells from PBMCs. These receptors all stem from a man aged 18 to 29 in good health. Some clones in this sample may be carry-over from other donors' samples. Each CDR3 is given with its conserved first and last residue. The D gene is left open where the match is weak.

j_gene | v_gene | d_gene | CDR3aa
TRBJ2-1 | TRBV18 | TRBD2 | CASSPPGFQSSGEQFF
TRBJ2-3 | TRBV27 | TRBD1 | CASSPQTGATDTQYF
TRBJ2-1 | TRBV4-1 | TRBD2 | CASSHPGGGYNEQFF
TRBJ1-1 | TRBV9 | - | CASSQIGGNTEAFF
TRBJ1-5 | TRBV6-1 | - | CATRGSRLNQPQHF
TRBJ1-2 | TRBV7-9 | - | CASTLAAAGFYGYTF
TRBJ2-1 | TRBV2 | - | CASSLLGPQREQFF
TRBJ2-4 | TRBV10-1 | TRBD2 | CASSTPGLAGGPTLAKNIQYF
TRBJ2-7 | TRBV6-6 | TRBD2 | CASSYSAGGPYEQYF
TRBJ2-2 | TRBV5-1 | - | CASSPNLHGELFF
TRBJ2-7 | TRBV5-1 | - | CASSLGGAESSYEQYF
TRBJ1-1 | TRBV11-1 | TRBD1 | CASSVQGQGAGEAFF
TRBJ2-7 | TRBV28 | TRBD1 | CASSAQPGQGTYEQYF
TRBJ1-4 | TRBV7-2 | - | CASSSTGYDEKLFF
TRBJ1-5 | TRBV4-1 | TRBD1 | CASSQEGGTGRGPQHF
TRBJ2-5 | TRBV18 | - | CASSPPGQPQETQYF
TRBJ1-5 | TRBV19 | TRBD1 | CASSSRDRTQPQHF
TRBJ2-5 | TRBV5-1 | - | CASSSSLQETQYF
TRBJ2-5 | TRBV28 | - | CASSLLRRAQTQYF
TRBJ1-1 | TRBV6-1 | TRBD1 | CATRRAGGFTEAFF
TRBJ1-2 | TRBV28 | TRBD1 | CASSPRTGEGYTF
TRBJ2-5 | TRBV6-5 | - | CASSLPGQETQYF
TRBJ1-4 | TRBV5-1 | TRBD1 | CASSLGTGRNEKLFF
TRBJ2-2 | TRBV5-4 | TRBD1 | CASSGQGAAGELFF
TRBJ1-2 | TRBV5-5 | TRBD1 | CASSVGTVTNYGYTF
TRBJ2-2 | TRBV11-3 | - | CASSLGRNTGELFF